This passage covers 9 T cell receptor beta chains from one sample sequenced in a study of shared clonotypes between healthy human individuals. This table comes from immunoSEQ multiplex PCR, and its TCRdb copy is limited to in-frame clones, with some not included. The table shows about 1.1 million clones, with around three quarters occurring only once. Sample: memory CD4+ T cells from PBMCs. Sample subset: CD45RA-negative fraction. Receptor source: a man aged 18 to 30 in good health. Some clones in this sample may be carry-over from other donors' samples.

CDR3 bases: TGTGCCACCAGGGCTAGCGGAGGCACAGATACGCAGTATTTT. This sequence encodes CATRASGGTDTQYF. The chain combines TRBV15 with TRBJ2-3, with TRBD2 matching over 7 bases. Trimming cost V 6 bases and J 1 base; bases outside gene matches: 4. The CDR3 consists of 14 residues. Germline V gene sequence: CDR1 LNHNV, CDR2 YYDKDF (reference sequence).

The count of this clone is one. The rearrangement links TRBV7-3 to TRBJ2-2, with D possibly called TRBD1 or TRBD2 (5 bases each). Germline V gene data show CDR1 as SGHTA and CDR2 as FQGTGA. This CDR3 has 14 residues. The germline V and J ends were trimmed by 5 bases and 9 bases, with 16 bases remaining between them. The CDR3: CASSQGLASRELFF. CDR3 DNA: TGTGCCAGCAGCCAGGGTTTAGCTAGCCGGGAGCTGTTTTTT.

J is TRBJ2-3 and V is TRBV5-4; D perhaps matches TRBD1 (5 bases). Germline V gene lookup returns CDR1 SGHNT and CDR2 YYREEE (reference sequence). This CDR3 region has 12 residues. V dropped 4 bases and J dropped 9 bases, with 12 bases sitting between them. The CDR3 nucleotides read TGTGCCAGCAGCCAGGACACTCAAACGCAGTATTTT. As protein: CASSQDTQTQYF.

The chain is built from TRBV29-1 and TRBJ2-3; D possibly matches TRBD1 or TRBD2 (5 bases each). Trimming removed 3 bases at V and 6 bases at J, with 10 bases between. CDR3 length: 12 residues. CDR1 is SQVTM and CDR2 is ANQGSEA in the germline V gene. CDR3 DNA: TGCAGCGTTGATCCGAGGGGCGATACGCAGTATTTT. Protein product: CSVDPRGDTQYF.

The chain couples TRBV30 to TRBJ2-4, with D uncertain. From germline, CDR1 is GTSNPN and CDR2 SVGIG (reference sequence). Between the trimmed V and J ends, which lost 3 bases and 0 bases, there was a span of 6 bases. CDR3 length: 13 residues. CDR3 bases: TGTGCCTGGAGGAAGCTAGCCAAAAACATTCAGTACTTC. Encoded protein: CAWRKLAKNIQYF.

This clone came up once. V is TRBV7-3 and J is TRBJ2-3; weak D call: TRBD2 (5 bases). This CDR3 contains 18 residues. Germline V lookup: CDR1 SGHTA, CDR2 FQGTGA. Trimming removed 0 bases from V and 0 bases from J, with 16 bases in between. The CDR3 sequence is CASSLTAPGRTSTDTQYF. The CDR3 nucleotides read TGTGCCAGCAGCTTAACTGCCCCGGGCAGGACTAGCACAGATACGCAGTATTTT.

This clone appeared a few times. The rearrangement links TRBV6-5 to TRBJ2-7; 12 bases match TRBD1. The CDR3 spans 13 residues. Germline V gives CDR1 MNHEY, CDR2 SVGAGI. V was pared by 6 bases and J by 5 bases, with 2 bases of the junction left unmatched. The CDR3 bases are TGTGCCAGCAGGGGACAGGGGGCCCACGAGCAGTACTTC. It yields the protein CASRGQGAHEQYF.

The table lists this clone with a few counts. V is TRBV27 and J is TRBJ1-2, with D possibly being TRBD1 (5 bases). V dropped 2 bases and J dropped 4 bases, with 14 bases sitting between them. The CDR3 is made up of 15 amino acids. Per germline, CDR1 MNHEY and CDR2 SMNVEV (reference sequence). The CDR3 loop reads CASSLDGGGSYGYTF. CDR3 sequence (DNA): TGTGCCAGCAGTTTAGACGGGGGGGGATCCTATGGCTACACCTTC.

This clone was counted a single time. The V gene is TRBV5-1, the J gene TRBJ1-1, with D unresolved. The CDR3 is made up of 13 amino acids. Per germline, CDR1 SGHRS and CDR2 YFSETQ. Trimming stripped 4 bases from V and 4 bases from J, with 11 bases between. For the CDR3, the DNA is TGCGCCAGCAGCCCGGGGTCGACCACTGAAGCTTTCTTT. The encoded protein is CASSPGSTTEAFF.